This T cell receptor (beta chain) comes out of a study of cytomegalovirus exposure and HLA in healthy donors. Sequencing was performed with immunoSEQ multiplex PCR; in TCRdb, only in-frame clones are kept and a portion is missing. The table records 90,000 or so clones, about 85% of them present only once. Comments on this clone: No antigen is known for it.

Overall study findings and caveats: It was reportedly the case that the classifier diagnosed cytomegalovirus status with high specificity and sensitivity. There were over 150 TCR beta chains listed as cytomegalovirus-associated.

The source is a young man in good health and CMV-seropositive. The sample comprised PBMCs.

The chain's CDR3 is CASSKEPGVNQPQHF. CDR3 nucleotide sequence: TGTGCCAGCAGCAAAGAACCAGGGGTAAATCAGCCCCAGCATTTT. The V gene is TRBV21-1, the J gene TRBJ1-5; TRBD1 is the table's D call and was not checked against the DNA. TRBV21-1 is labeled a pseudogene. CDR3 length: 15 residues.